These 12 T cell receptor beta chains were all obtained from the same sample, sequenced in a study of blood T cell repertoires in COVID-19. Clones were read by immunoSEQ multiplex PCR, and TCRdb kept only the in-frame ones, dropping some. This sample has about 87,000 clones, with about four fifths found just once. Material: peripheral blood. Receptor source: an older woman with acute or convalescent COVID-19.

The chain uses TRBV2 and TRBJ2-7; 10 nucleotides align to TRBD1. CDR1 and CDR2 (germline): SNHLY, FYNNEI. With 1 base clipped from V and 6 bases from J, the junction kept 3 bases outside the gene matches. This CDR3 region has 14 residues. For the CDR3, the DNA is TGTGCCAGCAGTGAAGAGACAGGGGGCCTCGAGCAGTACTTC. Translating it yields CASSEETGGLEQYF. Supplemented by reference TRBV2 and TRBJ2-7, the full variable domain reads EPEVTQTPSHQVTQMGQEVILRCVPISNHLYFYWYRQILGQKVEFLVSFYNNEISEKSEIFDDQFSVERPDGSNFTLKIRSTKLEDSAMYFCASSEETGGLEQYFGPGTRLTVT.

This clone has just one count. The CDR3: CASRSVFSGANVLTF. The CDR3 bases are TGTGCCAGTAGATCGGTTTTCTCTGGGGCCAACGTCCTGACTTTC. The chain recombines TRBV19 with TRBJ2-6, with D unresolved. The CDR3 length is 15 residues. Germline CDR1 LNHDA, CDR2 SQIVND (reference sequence). With 6 bases removed from V and 0 bases from J, the gap between germline ends came to 9 bases.

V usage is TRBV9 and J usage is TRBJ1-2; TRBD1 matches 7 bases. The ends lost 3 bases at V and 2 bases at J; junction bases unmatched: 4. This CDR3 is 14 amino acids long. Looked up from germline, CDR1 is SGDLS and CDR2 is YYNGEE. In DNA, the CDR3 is TGTGCCAGCAGCGGAAGACAGGGCAACTATGGCTACACCTTC. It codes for CASSGRQGNYGYTF. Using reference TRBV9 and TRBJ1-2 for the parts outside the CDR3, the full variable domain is DSGVTQTPKHLITATGQRVTLRCSPRSGDLSVYWYQQSLDQGLQFLIQYYNGEERAKGNILERFSAQQFPDLHSELNLSSLELGDSALYFCASSGRQGNYGYTFGSGTRLTVV.

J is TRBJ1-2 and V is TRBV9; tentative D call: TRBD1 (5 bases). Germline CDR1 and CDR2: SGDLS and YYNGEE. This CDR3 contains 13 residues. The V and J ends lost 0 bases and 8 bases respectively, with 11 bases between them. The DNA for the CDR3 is TGTGCCAGCAGCGTAGGGTCCAGGGTGGGCTACACCTTC. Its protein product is CASSVGSRVGYTF.

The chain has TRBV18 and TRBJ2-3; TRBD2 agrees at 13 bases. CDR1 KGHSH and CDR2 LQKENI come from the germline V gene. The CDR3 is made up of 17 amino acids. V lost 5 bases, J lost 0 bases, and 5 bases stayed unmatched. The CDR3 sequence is CASSTGTSGASTDTQYF. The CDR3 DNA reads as TGTGCCAGCTCAACCGGGACTAGCGGGGCGAGCACAGATACGCAGTATTTT. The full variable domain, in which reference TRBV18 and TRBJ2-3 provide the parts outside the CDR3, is NAGVMQNPRHLVRRRGQEARLRCSPMKGHSHVYWYRQLPEEGLKFMVYLQKENIIDESGMPKERFSAEFPKEGPSILRIQQVVRGDSAAYFCASSTGTSGASTDTQYFGPGTRLTVL.

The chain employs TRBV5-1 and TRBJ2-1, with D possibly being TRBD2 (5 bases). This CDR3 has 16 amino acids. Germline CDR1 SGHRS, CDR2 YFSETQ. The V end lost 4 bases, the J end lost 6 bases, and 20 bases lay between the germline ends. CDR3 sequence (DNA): TGCGCCAGCAGCAATCCCGAGGACTCTCTCGGCAATGAGCAGTTCTTC. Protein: CASSNPEDSLGNEQFF.

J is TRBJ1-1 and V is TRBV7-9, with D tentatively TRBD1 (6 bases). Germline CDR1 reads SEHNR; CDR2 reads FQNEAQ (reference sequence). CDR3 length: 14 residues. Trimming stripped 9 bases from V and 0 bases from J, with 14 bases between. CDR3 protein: CASTSGALNTEAFF. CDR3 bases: TGTGCCAGTACTTCAGGGGCCCTGAACACTGAAGCTTTCTTT.

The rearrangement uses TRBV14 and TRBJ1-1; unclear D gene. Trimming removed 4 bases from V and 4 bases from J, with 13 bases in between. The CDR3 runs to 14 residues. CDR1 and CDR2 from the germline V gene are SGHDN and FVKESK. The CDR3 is CASSRLLEGTEAFF. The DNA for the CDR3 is TGTGCCAGCAGCCGGCTGCTCGAGGGCACTGAAGCTTTCTTT. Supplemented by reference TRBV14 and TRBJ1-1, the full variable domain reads EAGVTQFPSHSVIEKGQTVTLRCDPISGHDNLYWYRRVMGKEIKFLLHFVKESKQDESGMPNNRFLAERTGGTYSTLKVQPAELEDSGVYFCASSRLLEGTEAFFGQGTRLTVV.

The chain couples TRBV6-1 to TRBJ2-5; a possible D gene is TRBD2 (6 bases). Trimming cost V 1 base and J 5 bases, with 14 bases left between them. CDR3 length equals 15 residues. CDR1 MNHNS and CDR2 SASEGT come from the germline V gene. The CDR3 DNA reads TGTGCCAGCAGTGAAGTTTGGGGGGTCGCCGAGACCCAGTACTTC. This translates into CASSEVWGVAETQYF.

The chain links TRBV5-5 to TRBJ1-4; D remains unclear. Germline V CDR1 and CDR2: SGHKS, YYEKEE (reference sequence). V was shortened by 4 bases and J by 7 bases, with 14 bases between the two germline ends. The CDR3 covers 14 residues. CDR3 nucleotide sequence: TGTGCCAGCAGCCGAGGAAATTCGGGTGAAAAACTGTTTTTT. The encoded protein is CASSRGNSGEKLFF.

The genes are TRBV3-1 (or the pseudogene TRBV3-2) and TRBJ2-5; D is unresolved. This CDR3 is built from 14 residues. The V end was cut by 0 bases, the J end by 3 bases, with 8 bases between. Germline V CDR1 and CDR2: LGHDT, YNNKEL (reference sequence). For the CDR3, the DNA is TGTGCCAGCAGCCAAGAGACAAAGAAAGAGACCCAGTACTTC. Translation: CASSQETKKETQYF.

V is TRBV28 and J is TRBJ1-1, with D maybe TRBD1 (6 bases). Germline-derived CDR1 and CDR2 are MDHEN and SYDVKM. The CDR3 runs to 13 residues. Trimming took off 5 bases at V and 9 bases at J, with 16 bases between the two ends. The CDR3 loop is CASSGSGTTKAFF. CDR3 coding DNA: TGTGCCAGCAGTGGCTCCGGGACAACTAAAGCTTTCTTT. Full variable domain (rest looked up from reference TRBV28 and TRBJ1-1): DVKVTQSSRYLVKRTGEKVFLECVQDMDHENMFWYRQDPGLGLRLIYFSYDVKMKEKGDIPEGYSVSREKKERFSLILESASTNQTSMYLCASSGSGTTKAFFGQGTRLTVV.